This T cell receptor (beta chain) was captured by sequencing in a study of shared clonotypes between healthy human individuals. Assay: immunoSEQ multiplex PCR; the TCRdb copy retains only in-frame clones and omits some. The sample yields approximately 2.1 million clones, approximately 95% seen once. The trim removed 5 bases at V and 4 bases at J, leaving 4 bases unmatched. The CDR3 has 15 amino acids. Per the germline V gene, CDR1 is SGHTA and CDR2 is FQGNSA. The receptor's source is a man aged 18 to 29 in good health. Some clones in this sample may be carry-over from other donors' samples. The chain has TRBV7-2 and TRBJ2-5; the match to TRBD2 covers 13 bases. Material for sequencing was naive CD4+ T cells from PBMCs. The sample's subset: CD45RA+ positively selected. CDR3 amino acids: CASSRWTSGRETQYF. CDR3 sequence (DNA): TGTGCCAGCAGCCGTTGGACTAGCGGGAGAGAGACCCAGTACTTC.